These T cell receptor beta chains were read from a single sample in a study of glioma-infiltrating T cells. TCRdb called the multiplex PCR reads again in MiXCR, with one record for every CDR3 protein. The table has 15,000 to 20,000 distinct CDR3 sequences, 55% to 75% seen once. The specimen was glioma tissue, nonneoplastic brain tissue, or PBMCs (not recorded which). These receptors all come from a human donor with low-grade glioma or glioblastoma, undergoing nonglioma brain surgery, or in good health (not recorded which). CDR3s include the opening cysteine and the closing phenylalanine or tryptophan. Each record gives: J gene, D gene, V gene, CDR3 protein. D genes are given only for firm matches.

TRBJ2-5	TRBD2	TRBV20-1	CSALLAGSSGSQYF
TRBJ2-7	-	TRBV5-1	CASSLAGGQSEQYF
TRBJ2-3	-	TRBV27	CASSSTRGAASTDTQYF
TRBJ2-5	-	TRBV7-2	CASSSGPRETQYF
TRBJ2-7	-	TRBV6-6	CASSYGRGPYEQYF
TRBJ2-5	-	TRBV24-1	CATSDFSRGFQETQYF
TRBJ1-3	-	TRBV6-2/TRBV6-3	CASRLGQGVLGNTIYF
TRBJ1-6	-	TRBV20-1	CSAKGRPRNSPLHF
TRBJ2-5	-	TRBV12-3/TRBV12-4	CASSPQSIVQETQYF
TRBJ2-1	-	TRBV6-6	CASSYSADFSYEQFF
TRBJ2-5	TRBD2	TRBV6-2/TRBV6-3	CASSYSLASGDQETQYF
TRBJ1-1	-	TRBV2	CASSVSGAANTEAFF
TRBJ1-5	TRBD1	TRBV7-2	CASKGTGRQPQHF
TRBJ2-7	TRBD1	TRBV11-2	CASSPTRGQGNEQYF
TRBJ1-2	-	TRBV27	CASRFGRVGSYTF
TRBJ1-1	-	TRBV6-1	CASPEGRGTEAFF
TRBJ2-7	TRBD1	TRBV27	CASSSQGAAREQYF
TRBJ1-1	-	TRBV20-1	CSARRQGHEAFF
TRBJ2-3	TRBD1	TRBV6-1	CASRVTGGKGTDTQYF
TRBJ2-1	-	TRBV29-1	CSVRDRGGYNEQFF
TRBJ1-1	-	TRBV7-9	CASSYGTNTEAFF
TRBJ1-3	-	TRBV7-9	CASSLAGAGNTIYF
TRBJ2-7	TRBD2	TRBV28	CASTPQASGAYEQYF
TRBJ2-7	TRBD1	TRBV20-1	CSARTGFLYEQYF
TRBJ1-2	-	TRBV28	CASSPGDYGYTF
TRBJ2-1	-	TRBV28	CASSSAPYNEQFF
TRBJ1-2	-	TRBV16	CASSQHVGGYTF
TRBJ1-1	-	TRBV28	CASSSLKGLNTEAFF
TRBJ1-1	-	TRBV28	CASSLGKGQTEAFF
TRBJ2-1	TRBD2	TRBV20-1	CSASGTSGRYNEQFF
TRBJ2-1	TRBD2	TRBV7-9	CASSYYTSSGRAYNEQFF
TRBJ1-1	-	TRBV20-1	CSARDWGNTEAFF
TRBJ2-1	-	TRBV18	CASSPRRKRDNEQFF
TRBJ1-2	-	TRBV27	CASSPLDGSSSAYGYTF
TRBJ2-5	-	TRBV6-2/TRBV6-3	CASTQRRSQETQYF
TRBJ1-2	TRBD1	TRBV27	CASSPQGGRYGYTF
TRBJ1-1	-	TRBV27	CASSLSGSRTEAFF
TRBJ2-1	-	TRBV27	CASSLPGYEQFF
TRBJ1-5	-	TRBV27	CASSFLRGGLRNQPQHF
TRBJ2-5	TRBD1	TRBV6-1	CASSPQDRGPQETQYF
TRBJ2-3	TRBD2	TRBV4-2	CASSQASRTSGGDTDTQYF
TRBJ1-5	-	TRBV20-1	CSASYRSNQPQHF
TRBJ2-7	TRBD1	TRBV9	CASSASTGQTYEQYF
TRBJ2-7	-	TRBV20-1	CSAGDTSSSYEQYF
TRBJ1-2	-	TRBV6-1	CASSGTTAYGYTF
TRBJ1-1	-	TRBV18	CASSPGGPNEAFF
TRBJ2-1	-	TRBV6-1	CASGVRAFYNEQFF
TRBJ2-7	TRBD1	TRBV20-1	CSASLGQTRREYF
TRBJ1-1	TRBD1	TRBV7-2	CASSLQGVGNTEAFF
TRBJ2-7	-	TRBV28	CASSIGLHYEQYF
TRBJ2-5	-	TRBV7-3	CASSWTVQETQYF